This entry lists 23 T cell receptor beta chains sequenced from one sample in a study of CD8 T cells in Susac syndrome. The RNA, about 0.5 to 1 ug, was put through reverse transcription using random hexamers. TCRdb processed the immunoSEQ multiplex PCR reads anew with MiXCR; each CDR3 protein has one entry. The sample has about 280,000 distinct CDR3 sequences, 70% to 90% seen once. The sample comprised CD8+ T cells from PBMCs. These receptors were collected from a human donor with multiple sclerosis.

The chain links TRBV12-3 or TRBV12-4 to TRBJ1-2; the D gene is possibly TRBD1 (5 bases). This CDR3 spans 12 amino acids. Deletions cut 10 bases from V and 2 bases from J, with 11 bases between. The CDR3 region has the DNA TGTGCCACCGGGGGGGGGAACTATGGCTACACCTTC. This translates into CATGGGNYGYTF.

The chain uses TRBV27 and TRBJ2-7; 7 nucleotides line up with TRBD1. CDR1 is MNHEY, CDR2 SMNVEV, per germline (reference sequence). This CDR3 is built from 15 residues. Trimming at V came to 5 bases and at J to 1 base, leaving 8 bases not matched to a gene. The CDR3: CASSPDRPDSYEQYF. The CDR3 coding sequence is TGTGCCAGCAGTCCGGACAGGCCCGATTCCTACGAGCAGTACTTC.

This chain uses TRBV24-1 with TRBJ2-2, with a tentative D call TRBD2 (5 bases). Trimming took 2 bases from V and 4 from J, leaving 13 bases between them. Germline-derived CDR1 and CDR2 are KGHDR and SFDVKD. This CDR3 has 16 amino acids. This chain's CDR3 is CATSDSGKRVTGELFF. The DNA for the CDR3 is TGTGCCACCAGTGATTCCGGGAAGAGGGTCACCGGGGAGCTGTTTTTT.

The chain has TRBV30 and TRBJ2-2, with D perhaps assigned TRBD1 or TRBD2 (5 bases each). V lost 1 base and J lost 4, with 13 bases in between. Germline CDR1 is GTSNPN and CDR2 is SVGIG (reference sequence). This CDR3 has 15 amino acids. The CDR3 sequence: CAWSGGVVGTGELFF. In nucleotides, the CDR3 is TGTGCCTGGAGTGGAGGGGTTGTTGGCACCGGGGAGCTGTTTTTT.

The chain couples TRBV28 to TRBJ2-2; D is perhaps TRBD2 (5 bases). Germline lookup yields CDR1 MDHEN and CDR2 SYDVKM. This CDR3 has 15 amino acids. Trimming cost V 7 bases and J 0 bases, with 12 bases left between them. CDR3 sequence reads: CASTSGVANTGELFF. The CDR3 nucleotides read TGTGCCAGCACCTCCGGGGTGGCGAACACCGGGGAGCTGTTTTTT.

CDR3 sequence reads: CAWSAGENIQYF. As DNA, the CDR3 is TGTGCCTGGAGTGCAGGGGAAAACATTCAGTACTTC. The V and J genes are TRBV30 and TRBJ2-4; a possible D gene is TRBD1 (6 bases). CDR1 and CDR2 from the germline V gene are GTSNPN and SVGIG (reference sequence). The CDR3 runs 12 residues. V lost 1 base and J lost 5, with 6 bases in between. Full variable domain (rest looked up from reference TRBV30 and TRBJ2-4): SQTIHQWPATLVQPVGSPLSLECTVEGTSNPNLYWYRQAAGRGLQLLFYSVGIGQISSEVPQNLSASRPQDRQFILSSKKLLLSDSGFYLCAWSAGENIQYFGAGTRLSVL.

This chain connects TRBV4-2 to TRBJ2-1; TRBD2 agrees at 14 bases. The V gene end was trimmed by 2 bases and the J gene end by 8 bases; junction bases not matched to a gene: 8. The CDR3 has 17 residues. Germline lookup yields CDR1 LGHNA and CDR2 YNFKEQ. The CDR3 loop reads CASSQRLAGGREDEQFF. The CDR3 DNA follows: TGTGCCAGCAGCCAAAGACTAGCGGGAGGGCGTGAGGATGAGCAGTTCTTC.

V and J are TRBV28 and TRBJ2-5; TRBD2 matches 9 bases. The germline CDR1 and CDR2 sequences are MDHEN and SYDVKM. J was trimmed by 3 bases and V by 3 bases; bases with no gene match: 5. This CDR3 spans 15 amino acids. Here the CDR3 DNA reads TGTGCCAGCAGTTTCATGGCGGGAGGGGAAGAGACCCAGTACTTC. It encodes CASSFMAGGEETQYF.

The chain has TRBV14 and TRBJ2-3, with D unclear. The CDR3 runs to 13 residues. Trimming cost V 7 bases and J 6 bases, with 14 bases left between them. Per germline, CDR1 SGHDN and CDR2 FVKESK. The CDR3 here is CASTMKARDTQYF. CDR3 DNA sequence: TGTGCCAGCACCATGAAGGCCAGGGATACGCAGTATTTT.

The chain employs TRBV4-2 and TRBJ2-7; 7 bases fit TRBD1. Germline lookup yields CDR1 LGHNA and CDR2 YNFKEQ. Trimming removed 6 bases from V and 2 bases from J; junction bases left unmatched: 16. The CDR3 has 17 residues. CDR3 coding DNA: TGTGCCAGCAGTCACCAGGGGGAAGGAAAGGGGGCCTACGAGCAGTACTTC. Its translation is CASSHQGEGKGAYEQYF.

The genes are TRBV27 and TRBJ1-4, with D maybe TRBD1 (6 bases). The CDR3 runs to 15 residues. Germline CDR1 MNHEY, CDR2 SMNVEV (reference sequence). The ends were cut back, 6 bases at V and 6 bases at J, with 17 bases in the middle. The CDR3 bases are TGTGCCAGCAGGAAGCACAGGGAATCGGATGAAAAACTGTTTTTT. Protein product: CASRKHRESDEKLFF. The entire variable domain, with the rest obtained from reference TRBV27 and TRBJ1-4, is as follows: EAQVTQNPRYLITVTGKKLTVTCSQNMNHEYMSWYRQDPGLGLRQIYYSMNVEVTDKGDVPEGYKVSRKEKRNFPLILESPSPNQTSLYFCASRKHRESDEKLFFGSGTQLSVL.

The chain carries TRBV6-5 and TRBJ2-7; 11 bases line up with TRBD2. The germline CDR1 and CDR2 sequences are MNHEY and SVGAGI. The V and J ends lost 2 bases and 0 bases, in that order; junction bases with no gene match: 3. There are 16 residues in the CDR3. The CDR3 is CASSYLTSGSSYEQYF. The CDR3 DNA reads TGTGCCAGCAGTTACCTTACTAGCGGGAGCTCCTACGAGCAGTACTTC.

This clonotype has only one observation. The chain combines TRBV29-1 with TRBJ2-6, with 10 bases fitting TRBD1. Trimming removed 3 bases from V and 4 bases from J; junction bases left unmatched: 15. The CDR3 is 19 residues long. In germline, CDR1 is SQVTM, CDR2 ANQGSEA. Here the CDR3 reads CSVEDWGQGTSLGANVLTF. In nucleotides, the CDR3 is TGCAGCGTTGAGGATTGGGGACAGGGGACATCTCTCGGGGCCAACGTCCTGACTTTC.

This clonotype showed up just once. The rearrangement links TRBV6-1 to TRBJ1-6, with TRBD1 as a possible D gene (6 bases). The germline V gene has CDR1 MNHNS and CDR2 SASEGT. There are 15 residues in the CDR3. V was shortened by 2 bases and J by 7 bases, with 12 bases between the two germline ends. The CDR3 loop reads CASSENRVWNSPLHF. The CDR3 DNA is TGTGCCAGCAGTGAAAACAGGGTCTGGAATTCACCCCTCCACTTT.

This clonotype turned up a few times. The V and J genes are TRBV23-1 and TRBJ2-7, with D unclear. TRBV23-1 is flagged as an ORF with uncertain function. This CDR3 comprises 13 residues. The V and J ends lost 0 bases and 3 bases respectively, with 6 bases between them. CDR3 sequence reads: CASSQSFDYEQYF. DNA of the CDR3: TGCGCCAGCAGTCAATCTTTCGACTACGAGCAGTACTTC.

This clonotype was found once. This chain uses TRBV12-3 or TRBV12-4 with TRBJ2-7; weak D call: TRBD2 (6 bases). The V and J ends lost 7 bases and 0 bases respectively, with 16 bases between them. This CDR3 comprises 15 residues. CDR3 region: CASTRRDFGSYEQYF. In DNA form, the CDR3 reads TGTGCCAGCACCAGGAGGGACTTTGGCTCCTACGAGCAGTACTTC.

The genes are TRBV29-1 and TRBJ1-5; 8 positions match TRBD1. The CDR3 totals 14 residues. The germline gives CDR1 SQVTM, CDR2 ANQGSEA. With 1 base clipped from V and 3 bases from J, the junction kept 2 bases outside the gene matches. CDR3 nucleotide sequence: TGCAGCGTTGAAGGGACAGGGACCAATCAGCCCCAGCATTTT. The encoded protein is CSVEGTGTNQPQHF.

The CDR3 DNA is TGTGCCAGTAGTGCAATAGGTCCGGGGCCGGAGTCAAGCAATCAGCCCCAGCATTTT. Its protein product is CASSAIGPGPESSNQPQHF. The chain has TRBV19 and TRBJ1-5, with D perhaps matching TRBD1 (5 bases). Deletions cut 5 bases from V and 1 base from J, with 24 bases between. The CDR3 extends over 19 amino acids. Germline-derived CDR1 and CDR2 are LNHDA and SQIVND (reference sequence).

Details on this clonotype: An end of the junction does not agree with germline; a read error may underlie this. V and J are TRBV7-7 and TRBJ2-7; D unclear. The CDR3 extends over 14 amino acids. CDR1 SSHAT and CDR2 FNYEAQ come from the germline V gene (reference sequence). CDR3 DNA: TGTGCTAGCAGCCCATCCCCAAGGGCCGACGAGCAGTACTTC. Amino acids: CASSPSPRADEQYF.

This chain connects TRBV4-1 to TRBJ2-7; D ambiguous. Trimming removed 4 bases from V and 2 bases from J, with 12 bases in between. Germline CDR1 and CDR2: MGHRA and YSYEKL. This CDR3 is 14 amino acids long. The CDR3 loop reads CASSLTKTAYEQYF. CDR3 coding DNA: TGCGCCAGCAGCCTGACGAAAACGGCCTACGAGCAGTACTTC.

The CDR3 sequence: CASSSLPSGSTDTQYF. The CDR3 bases are TGTGCCAGCAGCTCGCTCCCTAGCGGCTCCACAGATACGCAGTATTTT. V is TRBV7-2 and J is TRBJ2-3, with 7 bases that match TRBD2. In germline, CDR1 is SGHTA, CDR2 FQGNSA. CDR3 size: 16 residues. V trimming: 4 bases; J trimming: 2 bases; junction bases outside the gene matches: 9.

The J gene is TRBJ1-5, the V gene TRBV9; no reliable D call. The germline CDR1 and CDR2 sequences are SGDLS and YYNGEE. The CDR3 runs to 14 residues. V shed 4 bases and J shed 1 base, with 9 bases lying between them. The CDR3 is CASSPSGSNQPQHF. Here the CDR3 DNA reads TGTGCCAGCAGCCCCTCGGGAAGCAATCAGCCCCAGCATTTT.

The chain employs TRBV6-2 or TRBV6-3 and TRBJ2-1; D may be TRBD2 (7 bases). The CDR3 consists of 14 residues. Per the germline V gene, CDR1 is MNHEY and CDR2 is SVGEGT. V gave up 6 bases and J gave up 6 bases, with 15 bases separating them. The CDR3 bases are TGTGCCAGCAGGCCGTGGGGGGGCACCAATGAGCAGTTCTTC. Residues: CASRPWGGTNEQFF.